This paragraph reports one TCR beta chain. Antigen specificity is unknown. The data stem from a study of glioma-infiltrating T cells after dendritic cell vaccination. On the study more broadly: Glioblastoma patients came from Phase I and II dendritic cell vaccination trials. Dendritic cells derived from monocytes and pulsed with autologous tumor lysate formed the vaccine.

The time point denotes: after dendritic cell vaccination, including at tumor progression/relapse. Per germline, CDR1 MNHEY and CDR2 SMNVEV (reference sequence). J lost 1 base, V lost 5 bases, and 5 bases had no gene match. The CDR3 is 15 residues long. Input was around 1.9 ug genomic DNA, or all available if less. The data were produced by immunoSEQ multiplex PCR, yet TCRdb's version contains in-frame clones alone and is incomplete. This table holds tens of thousands of clones, roughly four fifths found once. General observations from the study: No direct clonality-survival link was found; a diverse polyclonal response may matter.

Material: blood, obtained after dendritic cell vaccination. The source is a human donor with glioblastoma. The rearrangement uses TRBV27 and TRBJ1-2, with TRBD1 matching 9 bases. CDR3 sequence: CASSKPGQGNYGYTF. CDR3 DNA sequence: TGTGCCAGCAGTAAACCGGGACAGGGTAACTATGGCTACACCTTC.